What follows are 2 T cell receptor beta chains derived from one specimen sequenced in a study of T cells after yellow fever vaccination. TCRdb recomputed calls from the 5' RACE reads with MiXCR, one row per CDR3 protein. The repertoire holds over 100,000 distinct CDR3 sequences, with around 8.6% as singletons. Sequences were derived from CD8+ T cells sorted from PBMCs, sampled 45 days after the yellow fever booster vaccination. These receptor sequences come from a man aged 25 to 40 who received the YFV17D yellow fever vaccine.

This clonotype was seen repeatedly, ten times or more. DNA of the CDR3: TGTGCCAGCAGCGTAGGGGGACATCTTGGCTACACCTTC. Translating it yields CASSVGGHLGYTF. The V and J genes are TRBV9 and TRBJ1-2; maybe TRBD1 (6 bases). The CDR3 is made up of 13 amino acids. Between the trimmed V and J ends, which lost 0 bases and 7 bases, there was a span of 10 bases. Germline V gene data show CDR1 as SGDLS and CDR2 as YYNGEE. Together with reference TRBV9 and TRBJ1-2, the CDR3 gives the full variable domain: DSGVTQTPKHLITATGQRVTLRCSPRSGDLSVYWYQQSLDQGLQFLIQYYNGEERAKGNILERFSAQQFPDLHSELNLSSLELGDSALYFCASSVGGHLGYTFGSGTRLTVV.

At least ten counts were recorded for this clonotype. The CDR3 sequence is CASSLTLVNEQFF. CDR3 nucleotides: TGTGCCAGCAGCCTCACACTAGTGAATGAGCAGTTCTTC. The rearrangement joins TRBV7-9 to TRBJ2-1; possibly TRBD2 for D (5 bases). The CDR3 is made up of 13 amino acids. The germline CDR1 and CDR2 sequences are SEHNR and FQNEAQ (reference sequence). The ends were cut back, 5 bases at V and 7 bases at J, with 12 bases in the middle. The full variable domain, with the rest looked up from reference TRBV7-9 and TRBJ2-1, is DTGVSQNPRHKITKRGQNVTFRCDPISEHNRLYWYRQTLGQGPEFLTYFQNEAQLEKSRLLSDRFSAERPKGSFSTLEIQRTEQGDSAMYLCASSLTLVNEQFFGPGTRLTVL.